This T cell receptor (beta chain) was sequenced for a study of blood T cell repertoires in COVID-19. Study details: COVID-19 samples from acute and convalescent phases originated in the United States, Italy and Spain. The cDNA or gDNA used as material had been derived from T cells, B-cell-depleted T cells, or PBMCs.

Study processing details: Counts of nucleated cells, estimated from reference gene primer amplification, were obtained. Only in-frame clones appear in the TCRdb table, and some are missing; sequencing was by immunoSEQ multiplex PCR. V and J calls plus clone size are reproduced from that table; the DNA served to infer D and trimming. The top ten clones hold around 2.1% of a sample with around 100,000 clones, roughly 90% of them seen once. The CDR3 sequence is 16 residues long. CDR1 SGDLS and CDR2 YYNGEE come from the germline V gene. Trimming left V 4 bases short and J 1 base short, with 17 bases between.

The sample was peripheral blood. The chain links TRBV9 to TRBJ1-1; TRBD1 might be the D (6 bases). The sequence derives from a man over 45 with active COVID-19. The CDR3 is CASSLGGQAQNTEAFF. In DNA form, the CDR3 reads TGTGCCAGCAGCTTGGGGGGGCAGGCGCAGAACACTGAAGCTTTCTTT.